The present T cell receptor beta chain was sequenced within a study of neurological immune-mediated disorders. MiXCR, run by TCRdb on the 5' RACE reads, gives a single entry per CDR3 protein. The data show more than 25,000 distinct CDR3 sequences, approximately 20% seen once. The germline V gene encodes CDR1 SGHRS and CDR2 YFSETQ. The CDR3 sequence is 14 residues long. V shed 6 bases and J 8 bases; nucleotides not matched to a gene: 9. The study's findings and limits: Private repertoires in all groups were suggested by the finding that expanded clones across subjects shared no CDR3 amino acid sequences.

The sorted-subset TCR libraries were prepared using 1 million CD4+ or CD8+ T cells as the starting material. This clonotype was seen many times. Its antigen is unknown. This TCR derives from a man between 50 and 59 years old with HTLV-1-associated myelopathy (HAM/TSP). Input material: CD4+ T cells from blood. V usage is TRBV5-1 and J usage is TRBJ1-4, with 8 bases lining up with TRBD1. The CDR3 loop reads CASNQGAEGEKLFF. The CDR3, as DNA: TGCGCCAGCAACCAGGGGGCAGAGGGAGAAAAACTGTTTTTT. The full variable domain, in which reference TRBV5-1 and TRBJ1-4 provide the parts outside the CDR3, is KAGVTQTPRYLIKTRGQQVTLSCSPISGHRSVSWYQQTPGQGLQFLFEYFSETQRNKGNFPGRFSGRQFSNSRSEMNVSTLELGDSALYLCASNQGAEGEKLFFGSGTQLSVL.